The rows below give T cell receptor beta chains drawn from one sample of a study of blood T cells in healthy people across ages. TCRdb fed the 5' RACE reads into MiXCR, producing one record per CDR3 protein. The sample lists fewer than 1,200,000 distinct CDR3 sequences, 20% to 25% occurring once. These data also formed part of another study, on T cells of mothers and their children.

Sequencing input: blood. All receptors derive from a girl aged 2 to 10 in good health. Each CDR3 is given with its conserved first and last residue. Each record gives: J gene, D gene, clone size, V gene, CDR3 protein, CDR3 DNA. The D gene is left open where the match is weak. Only part of the rows carry a size: once, few, many, or a class if the clone is expanded.

>TRBJ2-4|-|few|TRBV5-5
CASSLKGNIQYF
TGTGCCAGCAGCTTGAAGGGAAATATTCAGTACTTC
>TRBJ2-7|-|-|TRBV6-1
CASVGSYEQYF
TGTGCCAGCGTGGGTAGCTACGAGCAGTACTTC
>TRBJ2-1|TRBD2|few|TRBV7-2
CASSLAGINEQFF
TGTGCCAGTAGCTTAGCGGGGATCAATGAGCAGTTCTTC
>TRBJ2-6|-|-|TRBV6-2/TRBV6-3
CASQISGANVLTF
TGTGCCAGCCAGATCTCTGGGGCCAACGTCCTGACTTTC
>TRBJ2-6|TRBD1|few|TRBV12-3/TRBV12-4
CASSRETGGGTGANVLTF
TGTGCCAGCAGTAGAGAGACAGGGGGTGGGACTGGGGCCAACGTCCTGACTTTC
>TRBJ2-3|TRBD2|-|TRBV25-1
CASSEWTSGADTQYF
TGTGCCAGCAGTGAATGGACTAGCGGGGCAGATACGCAGTATTTT
>TRBJ2-5|TRBD2|few|TRBV7-3
CASSLFPGGETQYF
TGTGCCAGCAGCTTATTCCCCGGGGGGGAGACCCAGTACTTC
>TRBJ2-1|-|few|TRBV7-2
CASSSWTVNEQFF
TGTGCCAGCAGCTCCTGGACAGTGAATGAGCAGTTCTTC
>TRBJ2-7|TRBD2|-|TRBV29-1
CSVGKAGGYEQYF
TGCAGCGTCGGAAAAGCGGGGGGGTACGAGCAGTACTTC
>TRBJ1-4|TRBD1|few|TRBV7-2
CASSLGDRDLEKLFF
TGTGCCAGCAGCTTAGGTGACAGGGATCTTGAAAAACTGTTTTTT
>TRBJ1-1|-|-|TRBV15
CATSSGLPLGEAFF
TGTGCCACCAGCAGCGGACTTCCTTTGGGTGAAGCTTTCTTT
>TRBJ2-5|-|-|TRBV6-5
CASSYSAGPGLETQYF
TGTGCCAGCAGTTACTCCGCAGGGCCGGGCCTGGAGACCCAGTACTTC
>TRBJ2-1|-|few|TRBV5-1
CASSSQDGNEQFF
TGCGCCAGCAGCTCCCAGGACGGCAATGAGCAGTTCTTC
>TRBJ2-1|-|-|TRBV28
CASSFGTTVSKGNEQFF
TGTGCCAGCAGTTTCGGGACCACCGTAAGCAAGGGTAATGAGCAGTTCTTC
>TRBJ2-6|-|-|TRBV5-1
CASSIVLGGANVLTF
TGCGCCAGCAGTATAGTGTTAGGTGGGGCCAACGTCCTGACTTTC
>TRBJ2-2|TRBD2|-|TRBV7-8
CASSLGGLAGAPGELFF
TGTGCCAGCAGCTTAGGGGGACTAGCGGGGGCCCCCGGGGAGCTGTTTTTT
>TRBJ2-2|TRBD1|-|TRBV12-5
CASSGTGITGELFF
TGTGCTAGTAGCGGGACAGGGATCACCGGGGAGCTGTTTTTT
>TRBJ2-1|TRBD2|few|TRBV13
CASSLRAGGPQLAPYNEQFF
TGTGCCAGCAGCCTGAGAGCGGGGGGGCCGCAACTTGCCCCCTACAATGAGCAGTTCTTC
>TRBJ2-2|-|-|TRBV2
CASNGRGNTGELFF
TGTGCCAGCAACGGGAGAGGAAACACCGGGGAGCTGTTTTTT
>TRBJ2-3|-|-|TRBV7-9
CASTQPQGFSTDTQYF
TGTGCCAGCACCCAGCCCCAGGGGTTCTCAACAGATACGCAGTATTTT
>TRBJ1-4|-|-|TRBV20-1
CSARPKEEGEKLFF
TGCAGTGCTAGGCCTAAAGAGGAGGGCGAAAAACTGTTTTTT
>TRBJ1-1|-|few|TRBV6-5
CASSYLANTEAFF
TGTGCCAGCAGTTACTTAGCGAACACTGAAGCTTTCTTT